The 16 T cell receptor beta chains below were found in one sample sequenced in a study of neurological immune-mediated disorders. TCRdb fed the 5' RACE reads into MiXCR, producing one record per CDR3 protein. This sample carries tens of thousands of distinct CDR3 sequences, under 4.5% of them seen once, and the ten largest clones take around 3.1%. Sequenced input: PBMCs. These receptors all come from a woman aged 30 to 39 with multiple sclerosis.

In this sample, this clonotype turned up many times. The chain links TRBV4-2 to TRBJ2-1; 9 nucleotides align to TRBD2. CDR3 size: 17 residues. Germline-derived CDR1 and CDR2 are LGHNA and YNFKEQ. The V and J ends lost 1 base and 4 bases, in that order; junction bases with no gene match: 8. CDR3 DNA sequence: TGTGCCAGCAGCCAAGGTGGAGCGGGAGGCCGGTACAATGAGCAGTTCTTC. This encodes CASSQGGAGGRYNEQFF.

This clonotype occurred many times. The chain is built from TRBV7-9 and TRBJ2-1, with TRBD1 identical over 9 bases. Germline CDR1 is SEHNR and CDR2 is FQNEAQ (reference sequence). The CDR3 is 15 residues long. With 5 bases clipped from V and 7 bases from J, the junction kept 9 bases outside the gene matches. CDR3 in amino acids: CASSPTGTGSNEQFF. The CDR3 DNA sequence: TGTGCCAGCAGCCCCACCGGGACAGGGTCGAATGAGCAGTTCTTC.

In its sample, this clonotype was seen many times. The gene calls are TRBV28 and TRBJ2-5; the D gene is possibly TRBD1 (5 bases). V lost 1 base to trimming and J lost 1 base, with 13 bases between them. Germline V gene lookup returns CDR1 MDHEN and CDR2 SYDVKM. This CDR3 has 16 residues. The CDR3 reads CASSLLAGLSQETQYF. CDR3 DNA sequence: TGTGCCAGCAGTTTATTGGCAGGGCTCTCCCAAGAGACCCAGTACTTC.

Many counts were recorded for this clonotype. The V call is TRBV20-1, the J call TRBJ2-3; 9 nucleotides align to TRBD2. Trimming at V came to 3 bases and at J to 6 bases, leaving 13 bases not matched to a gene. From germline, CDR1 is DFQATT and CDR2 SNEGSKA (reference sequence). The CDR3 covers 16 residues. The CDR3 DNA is TGCAGTGCTAGCAGCCTAGCGGGGAGGGCTACTGATACGCAGTATTTT. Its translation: CSASSLAGRATDTQYF.

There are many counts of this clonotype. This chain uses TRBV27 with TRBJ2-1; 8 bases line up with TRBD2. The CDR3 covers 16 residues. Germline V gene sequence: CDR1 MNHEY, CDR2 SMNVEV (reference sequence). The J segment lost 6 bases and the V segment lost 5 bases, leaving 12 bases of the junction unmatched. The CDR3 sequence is CASSELSGTRRNEQFF. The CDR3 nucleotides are TGTGCCAGCAGTGAACTCTCCGGGACTAGACGCAATGAGCAGTTCTTC.

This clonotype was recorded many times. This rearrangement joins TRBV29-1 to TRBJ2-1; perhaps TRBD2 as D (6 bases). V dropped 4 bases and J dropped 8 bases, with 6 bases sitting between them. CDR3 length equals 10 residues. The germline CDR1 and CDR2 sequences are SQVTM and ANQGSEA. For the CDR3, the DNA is TGCAGCGTTGGGAGGGATGAGCAGTTCTTC. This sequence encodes CSVGRDEQFF.

CDR3 protein: CASSPHAGQGTQYF. In DNA, the CDR3 is TGTGCCAGCAGCCCCCATGCGGGTCAAGGTACGCAGTATTTT. The chain links TRBV7-2 to TRBJ2-3; D is perhaps TRBD2 (5 bases). This CDR3 has 14 residues. Deletions cut 5 bases from V and 8 bases from J, with 17 bases between. Germline V CDR1 and CDR2: SGHTA, FQGNSA.

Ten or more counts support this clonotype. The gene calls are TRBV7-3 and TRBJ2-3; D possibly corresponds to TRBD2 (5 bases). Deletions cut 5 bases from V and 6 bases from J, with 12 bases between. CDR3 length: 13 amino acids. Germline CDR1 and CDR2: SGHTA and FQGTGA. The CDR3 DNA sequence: TGTGCCAGCAGCCTGACGCGAGGGGATACGCAGTATTTT. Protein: CASSLTRGDTQYF.

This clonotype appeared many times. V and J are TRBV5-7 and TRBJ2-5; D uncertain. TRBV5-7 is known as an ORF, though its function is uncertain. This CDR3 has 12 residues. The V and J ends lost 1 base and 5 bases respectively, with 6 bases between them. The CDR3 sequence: CASSLHRETQYF. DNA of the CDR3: TGTGCCAGCAGCTTGCACCGGGAGACCCAGTACTTC.

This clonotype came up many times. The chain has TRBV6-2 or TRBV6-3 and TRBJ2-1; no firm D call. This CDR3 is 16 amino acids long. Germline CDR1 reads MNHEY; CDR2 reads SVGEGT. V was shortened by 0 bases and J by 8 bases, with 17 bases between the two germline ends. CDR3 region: CASSYSSGSYGDEQFF. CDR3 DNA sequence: TGTGCCAGCAGTTACTCTTCTGGTAGCTATGGGGATGAGCAGTTCTTC.

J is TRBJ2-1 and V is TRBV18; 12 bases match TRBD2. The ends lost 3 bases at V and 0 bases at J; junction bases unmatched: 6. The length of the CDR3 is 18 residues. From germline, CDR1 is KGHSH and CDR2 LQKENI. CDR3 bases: TGTGCCAGCTCACCCCTACTAGCGGGAGGAAACTCCTACAATGAGCAGTTCTTC. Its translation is CASSPLLAGGNSYNEQFF.

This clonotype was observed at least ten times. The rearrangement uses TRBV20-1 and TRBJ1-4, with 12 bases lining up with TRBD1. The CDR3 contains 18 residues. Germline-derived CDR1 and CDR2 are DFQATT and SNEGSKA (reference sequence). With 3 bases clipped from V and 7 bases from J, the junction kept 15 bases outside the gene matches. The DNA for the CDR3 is TGCAGTGCTAGTAAACCCGGGACAGGGGGCGCGTACCGTGAAAAACTGTTTTTT. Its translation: CSASKPGTGGAYREKLFF.

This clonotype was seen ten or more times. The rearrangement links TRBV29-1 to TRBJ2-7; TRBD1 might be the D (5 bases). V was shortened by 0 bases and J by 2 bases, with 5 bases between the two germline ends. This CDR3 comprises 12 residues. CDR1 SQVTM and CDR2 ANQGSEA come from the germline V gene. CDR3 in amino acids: CSVEDRAYEQYF. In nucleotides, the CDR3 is TGCAGCGTTGAAGACAGGGCCTACGAGCAGTACTTC.

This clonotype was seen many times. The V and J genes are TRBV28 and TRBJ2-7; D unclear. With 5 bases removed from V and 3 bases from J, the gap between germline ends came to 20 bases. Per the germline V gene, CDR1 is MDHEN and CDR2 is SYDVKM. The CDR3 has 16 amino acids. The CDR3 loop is CASSAVGILSNYEQYF. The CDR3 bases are TGTGCCAGCAGTGCGGTAGGAATCCTTTCTAACTACGAGCAGTACTTC.

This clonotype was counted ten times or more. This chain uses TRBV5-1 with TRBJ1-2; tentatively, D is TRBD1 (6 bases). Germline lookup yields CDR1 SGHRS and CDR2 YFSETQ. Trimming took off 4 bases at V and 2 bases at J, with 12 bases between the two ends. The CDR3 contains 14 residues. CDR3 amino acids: CASSPGDTNYGYTF. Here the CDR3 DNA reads TGCGCCAGCAGCCCGGGGGACACCAACTATGGCTACACCTTC.

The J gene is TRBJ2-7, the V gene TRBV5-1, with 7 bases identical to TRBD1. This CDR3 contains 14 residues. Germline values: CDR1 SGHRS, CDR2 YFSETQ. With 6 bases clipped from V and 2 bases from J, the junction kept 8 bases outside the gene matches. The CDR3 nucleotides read TGCGCCAGCACCCCCTCTGGGACAGCCTACGAGCAGTACTTC. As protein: CASTPSGTAYEQYF.